The text below deals with one TCR beta chain. Its antigen remains unknown. This PCR relied on a set of 60 Vbeta primers and 13 Jbeta primers. The assay was immunoSEQ multiplex PCR, and TCRdb's table has in-frame clones only and misses some. This table has about 150,000 clones, about 81% appearing once. This entry comes from a study of cytomegalovirus exposure and HLA in healthy donors. The study's findings and limits: An analysis that came later showed most CMV-associated TCR beta chains appearing HLA-restricted.

Trimming took 2 bases from V and 8 from J, leaving 11 bases between them. Germline loops: CDR1 MGHDK, CDR2 SYGVNS. This CDR3 comprises 13 residues. This chain joins TRBV25-1 and TRBJ2-3; possible D gene TRBD1, 6 bases. The sequencing input was PBMCs. The sequence derives from a woman aged 50 to 60 in good health and CMV-seropositive. The CDR3 DNA is TGTGCCAGCAGTGAACCAGGGGACGGTACGCAGTATTTT. It yields the protein CASSEPGDGTQYF.